The 23 T cell receptor beta chains given below trace back to one sample, sequenced in a study of radiation and T cells in renal cell carcinoma. Sample time point: baseline pretreatment blood. The treatment here: 15 Gy SBRT to primary tumor, nephrectomy 4 weeks later. TCRdb's copy holds only in-frame clones and misses some; the assay was immunoSEQ multiplex PCR. The sample has 150,000 or so clones; around 89% are singletons. The sample consisted of blood, taken from a patient whose treatment included radiotherapy and nephrectomy. These receptors were taken from a woman in her 70s with renal cell carcinoma.

This chain connects TRBV30 to TRBJ2-2, with D perhaps matching TRBD1 or TRBD2 (5 bases each). Germline CDR1 and CDR2: GTSNPN and SVGIG (reference sequence). The CDR3 is made up of 13 amino acids. CDR3 sequence (DNA): TGTGCTTGGGGGAACCTCGGTGGCGGGGAGCTGTTTTTT. Protein: CAWGNLGGGELFF.

This clone was seen a handful of times. An end of the junction differs from the germline gene, which may be a read error. V gene TRBV19 combines with J gene TRBJ1-5; no reliable D call. This CDR3 has 11 residues. Germline V gene lookup returns CDR1 LNHDA and CDR2 SQIVND (reference sequence). The CDR3 nucleotides are TGTGCCAGTAGCAGCAGTCAGCCCCAGCATTTT. The encoded protein is CASSSSQPQHF.

The V gene is TRBV30, the J gene TRBJ2-2, with 7 bases identical to TRBD1. The CDR3 covers 12 residues. Germline CDR1 reads GTSNPN; CDR2 reads SVGIG (reference sequence). The V and J ends lost 8 bases and 2 bases, in that order; junction bases with no gene match: 2. The CDR3 DNA is TGTGCCCGGGACAGTAACACCGGGGAGCTGTTTTTT. It specifies CARDSNTGELFF.

The rearrangement links TRBV28 to TRBJ1-4, with D unresolved. CDR1 is MDHEN and CDR2 is SYDVKM in the germline V gene. Trimming took off 6 bases at V and 5 bases at J, with 4 bases between the two ends. The CDR3 is made up of 11 amino acids. CDR3 region: CASRLNEKLFF. DNA for the CDR3: TGTGCCAGCAGACTCAATGAAAAACTGTTTTTT.

This clone was detected only once. The chain combines TRBV5-6 with TRBJ1-1; tentative D call: TRBD1 (6 bases). CDR1 and CDR2 from the germline V gene are SGHDT and YYEEEE. This CDR3 comprises 17 residues. V dropped 1 base and J dropped 0 bases, with 16 bases sitting between them. The DNA of the CDR3 is TGTGCCAGCAGCTTGTTACTGGACAGAGACATGAACACTGAAGCTTTCTTT. Amino acid sequence: CASSLLLDRDMNTEAFF.

The rearrangement links TRBV9 to TRBJ2-1; tentative D call: TRBD2 (6 bases). The CDR3 extends over 16 amino acids. Germline CDR1 is SGDLS and CDR2 is YYNGEE. V dropped 0 bases and J dropped 0 bases, with 10 bases sitting between them. The CDR3, as DNA: TGTGCCAGCAGCGTAGTTGCGGGAAGCTCCTACAATGAGCAGTTCTTC. This translates into CASSVVAGSSYNEQFF.

V usage is TRBV5-6 and J usage is TRBJ2-1; D call uncertain. Trimming pared 1 base from V and 6 bases from J, leaving 8 bases between. In germline, CDR1 is SGHDT, CDR2 YYEEEE. The length of the CDR3 is 13 residues. The CDR3 DNA sequence: TGTGCCAGCAGCTTGATTGGGCGCAATGAGCAGTTCTTC. This sequence encodes CASSLIGRNEQFF.

V usage is TRBV11-3 and J usage is TRBJ1-1; unclear D gene. This CDR3 is 14 amino acids long. CDR1 and CDR2 (germline): SGHNT, YENEEA. V lost 1 base and J 3 bases, leaving 9 bases between the germline ends. CDR3 DNA: TGTGCCAGCAGCTTAGTACACGGCGACACTGAAGCTTTCTTT. It encodes CASSLVHGDTEAFF.

The J gene is TRBJ1-3, the V gene TRBV27, with 7 bases lining up with TRBD1. The CDR3 is 14 residues long. CDR1 MNHEY and CDR2 SMNVEV come from the germline V gene (reference sequence). J gave up 4 bases and V 6 bases, and 6 bases lay outside the gene matches. CDR3 bases: TGTGCCAGCAGCCCACAGGGGCAAGGAAACACCATATATTTT. This sequence encodes CASSPQGQGNTIYF.

V is TRBV5-4 and J is TRBJ1-6; 7 nucleotides agree with TRBD1. The germline CDR1 and CDR2 sequences are SGHNT and YYREEE (reference sequence). The CDR3 loop spans 17 amino acids. The V and J ends lost 3 bases and 9 bases, in that order; junction bases with no gene match: 15. Written as DNA, the CDR3 is TGTGCCAGCAGCTCCCACGATCAGGGGGGCTCTAGTTCACCCCTCCACTTT. Translated: CASSSHDQGGSSSPLHF.

The chain recombines TRBV10-3 with TRBJ2-1; D remains unclear. From germline, CDR1 is ENHRY and CDR2 SYGVKD. V was shortened by 7 bases and J by 4 bases, with 8 bases between the two germline ends. This CDR3 comprises 12 residues. The CDR3, as DNA: TGTGCCATCAACACAGAATACAATGAGCAGTTCTTC. Its translation is CAINTEYNEQFF.

The CDR3 is CASSSTTANEQFF. CDR3 DNA sequence: TGTGCCAGCAGCTCGACGACTGCGAATGAGCAGTTCTTC. The V call is TRBV7-2, the J call TRBJ2-1; D gene ambiguous. The CDR3 has 13 amino acids. Germline V lookup: CDR1 SGHTA, CDR2 FQGNSA. With 4 bases removed from V and 7 bases from J, the gap between germline ends came to 11 bases. Full variable domain (outside the CDR3, taken from reference TRBV7-2 and TRBJ2-1): GAGVSQSPSNKVTEKGKDVELRCDPISGHTALYWYRQSLGQGLEFLIYFQGNSAPDKSGLPSDRFSAERTGGSVSTLTIQRTQQEDSAVYLCASSSTTANEQFFGPGTRLTVL.

CDR3 sequence reads: CASSGLGQGQEKLFF. The DNA of the CDR3 is TGTGCCAGCAGCGGCCTCGGACAGGGTCAGGAAAAACTGTTTTTT. The chain recombines TRBV9 with TRBJ1-4; 8 nucleotides line up with TRBD1. V trimming: 3 bases; J trimming: 8 bases; junction bases outside the gene matches: 9. The CDR3 spans 15 residues. From germline, CDR1 is SGDLS and CDR2 YYNGEE. The full variable domain, completed using reference TRBV9 and TRBJ1-4, is DSGVTQTPKHLITATGQRVTLRCSPRSGDLSVYWYQQSLDQGLQFLIQYYNGEERAKGNILERFSAQQFPDLHSELNLSSLELGDSALYFCASSGLGQGQEKLFFGSGTQLSVL.

CDR3 residues: CASSDRGHTEAFF. CDR3 nucleotide sequence: TGTGCCAGCAGCGACAGGGGTCACACTGAAGCTTTCTTT. This rearrangement joins TRBV6-5 to TRBJ1-1, with TRBD1 matching 8 bases. Germline CDR1 MNHEY, CDR2 SVGAGI. Germline trimming cut 6 bases from V and 3 bases from J; bases unmatched to any gene: 3. The CDR3 runs to 13 residues.

This chain connects TRBV2 to TRBJ1-6; D possibly corresponds to TRBD1 (6 bases). The CDR3 is 16 residues long. V lost 0 bases to trimming and J lost 5 bases, with 11 bases between them. Germline loops: CDR1 SNHLY, CDR2 FYNNEI. CDR3 loop: CASSEASRGNNSPLHF. The DNA of the CDR3 is TGTGCCAGCAGTGAAGCGAGCAGGGGTAATAATTCACCCCTCCACTTT.

The chain's CDR3 is CATSRDQSYYGYTF. The CDR3 nucleotides read TGTGCCACCAGCAGAGATCAGTCTTACTATGGCTACACCTTC. The chain couples TRBV15 to TRBJ1-2; D gene unclear. The V gene's germline CDR1 is LNHNV and CDR2 YYDKDF (reference sequence). V was shortened by 0 bases and J by 3 bases, with 8 bases between the two germline ends. This CDR3 is built from 14 residues.

Here the CDR3 DNA reads TGCGCCAGCAGGCAACTAGCGGGGGGCGCAGGTGAGCAGTTCTTC. It is translated as CASRQLAGGAGEQFF. The chain couples TRBV10-2 to TRBJ2-1, with TRBD2 matching over 12 bases. V gave up 6 bases and J gave up 9 bases; unmatched junction bases: 9. The CDR3 totals 15 residues. Germline V gene data show CDR1 as WSHSY and CDR2 as SAAADI.

This clone was recorded only once. This chain uses TRBV6-1 with TRBJ1-5; D is possibly TRBD1 (5 bases). CDR1 is MNHNS and CDR2 is SASEGT in the germline V gene. Trimming left V 0 bases short and J 3 bases short, with 9 bases between. The length of the CDR3 is 15 residues. The CDR3 here is CASSEAQGHNQPQHF. CDR3 in DNA: TGTGCCAGCAGTGAAGCGCAGGGCCACAATCAGCCCCAGCATTTT.

The CDR3 sequence is CASSIAVGYTF. CDR3 DNA sequence: TGTGCCAGTAGTATCGCAGTTGGCTACACCTTC. The chain carries TRBV19 and TRBJ1-2; D uncertain. This CDR3 has 11 amino acids. The ends were cut back, 3 bases at V and 7 bases at J, with 6 bases in the middle. CDR1 and CDR2 (germline): LNHDA, SQIVND (reference sequence).

The chain has TRBV13 and TRBJ1-1, with a tentative D call TRBD1 (6 bases). CDR1 PRHDT and CDR2 FYEKMQ come from the germline V gene (reference sequence). This CDR3 spans 12 amino acids. V lost 4 bases and J lost 7, with 10 bases in between. The CDR3 sequence is CASSYGTREAFF. The CDR3 bases are TGTGCCAGCAGCTACGGGACACGTGAAGCTTTCTTT.

The rearrangement links TRBV7-9 to TRBJ2-5; TRBD2 matches at 12 bases. CDR1 and CDR2 from the germline V gene are SEHNR and FQNEAQ (reference sequence). Unmatched junction bases numbered 7, after V lost 3 bases and J lost 5 bases. This CDR3 region has 16 residues. DNA of the CDR3: TGTGCCAGCAGCTTCTTCCTAGCGGGGGGGCATGAGACCCAGTACTTC. Amino acid sequence: CASSFFLAGGHETQYF.

The chain joins TRBV19 to TRBJ2-1; 8 positions agree with TRBD1. The germline gives CDR1 LNHDA, CDR2 SQIVND (reference sequence). V lost 5 bases and J lost 9; bases outside the gene matches: 12. This CDR3 has 15 amino acids. The CDR3: CASSPRQGLKGEQFF. CDR3 coding DNA: TGTGCCAGTAGTCCCAGACAGGGGTTAAAGGGTGAGCAGTTCTTC. The whole variable domain, filled in from reference TRBV19 and TRBJ2-1, reads DGGITQSPKYLFRKEGQNVTLSCEQNLNHDAMYWYRQDPGQGLRLIYYSQIVNDFQKGDIAEGYSVSREKKESFPLTVTSAQKNPTAFYLCASSPRQGLKGEQFFGPGTRLTVL.

The chain employs TRBV6-6 and TRBJ2-1, with TRBD2 matching 15 bases. V lost 5 bases, J lost 5 bases, and 1 base stayed unmatched. CDR1 and CDR2 (germline): MNHNY, SVGAGI (reference sequence). This CDR3 is 15 amino acids long. Written as DNA, the CDR3 is TGTGCCAGCAGTGGGACTAGCGGGGGGCACAATGAGCAGTTCTTC. This encodes CASSGTSGGHNEQFF.